The clone carrying this T cell receptor beta chain was counted between two and nine times. Genomic DNA, serving as template, underwent TCR beta VDJ and CDR3 profiling. MiXCR, run by TCRdb on the reads, gives a single entry per CDR3 protein. Altogether approximately 250,000 distinct CDR3 sequences are present, around 82% being singletons, with the ten largest covering 35% to 50%. Germline V gene lookup returns CDR1 SNHLY and CDR2 FYNNEI. CDR3 length: 13 residues. V lost 7 bases and J lost 1, with 10 bases in between. This specimen comes from a study of CD8+CD57+ T cells in acquired aplastic anemia. Previously, flow cytometry had revealed CD8+CD57+ cell expansion in the patients chosen for sequencing.

The origin of this receptor is a human donor with aplastic anemia. The chain has TRBV2 and TRBJ1-1, with a possible D match to TRBD1 (5 bases). Source material: sorted CD4+, CD8+, or CD8+CD57+ T cells (not recorded which) from PBMCs. The CDR3 DNA sequence: TGTGCCAGCACTCAAGGGGAGAACACTGAAGCTTTCTTT. Translated, it gives CASTQGENTEAFF.